These T cell receptor beta chains were read from a single sample in a study of cytomegalovirus exposure and HLA in healthy donors. Libraries were prepared by immunoSEQ multiplex PCR; TCRdb keeps only in-frame clonotypes and omits some of them. The sample lists around 180,000 clones; roughly 85% were seen once. The material sequenced was PBMCs. The receptors originated from a woman aged 40 to 50 in good health and CMV-seronegative. Both conserved end residues are part of each CDR3. D genes are given only for firm matches. Some rows mark clone size as missing; the rest say once, few, many or name a class of expanded clone.

d_call	clone_size	v_call	j_call	cdr3_aa	cdr3_nt
NA	NA	TRBV11-3	TRBJ2-2	CASSFGSTGELFF	TGTGCCAGCAGCTTCGGGAGCACCGGGGAGCTGTTTTTT
NA	NA	TRBV29-1	TRBJ2-1	CSVERRNEQFF	TGCAGCGTTGAGCGTAGAAATGAGCAGTTCTTC
TRBD1	NA	TRBV7-8	TRBJ1-6	CASSSRDRTENSPLHF	TGTGCCAGCAGCTCTCGGGACAGGACGGAAAATTCACCCCTCCACTTT
NA	NA	TRBV9	TRBJ1-3	CASSVEGGSPTIYF	TGTGCCAGCAGCGTAGAGGGTGGGAGTCCCACCATATATTTT
TRBD2	NA	TRBV2	TRBJ2-2	CASRVIAGITGELFF	TGTGCCAGCCGGGTAATAGCGGGTATCACCGGGGAGCTGTTTTTT
TRBD1	once	TRBV19	TRBJ1-5	CASSIDRGHQPQHF	TGTGCCAGTAGTATCGACAGGGGTCATCAGCCCCAGCATTTT
TRBD2	NA	TRBV5-4	TRBJ2-1	CASSAEGTSASYNEQFF	TGTGCCAGCAGCGCGGAGGGGACTAGCGCCTCCTACAATGAGCAGTTCTTC
NA	few	TRBV6-5	TRBJ1-4	CASSPEGATNEKLFF	TGTGCCAGCAGTCCAGAGGGGGCAACTAATGAAAAACTGTTTTTT
TRBD1	NA	TRBV11-3	TRBJ2-5	CASSMGTGKLETQYF	TGTGCCAGCAGCATGGGGACAGGAAAGTTGGAGACCCAGTACTTC
TRBD2	NA	TRBV6-5	TRBJ2-7	CASRGSGSYEQYF	TGTGCCAGCAGAGGGAGCGGGAGTTACGAGCAGTACTTC
TRBD2	NA	TRBV9	TRBJ2-1	CASSGLAGYNEQFF	TGTGCCAGCAGCGGACTAGCGGGGTACAATGAGCAGTTCTTC
TRBD2	NA	TRBV7-2	TRBJ2-3	CASSSRLAGTDTQYF	TGTGCCAGCAGCTCCCGACTAGCGGGGACAGATACGCAGTATTTT
NA	NA	TRBV28	TRBJ2-7	CASSLSDSWDF	TGTGCCAGCAGTTTGTCGGACTCCTGGGACTTC
TRBD1	NA	TRBV29-1	TRBJ1-2	CSVEARGTGVLYGYTF	TGCAGCGTTGAAGCTCGCGGGACAGGGGTTCTCTATGGCTACACCTTC
TRBD2	NA	TRBV9	TRBJ2-7	CASSVALAGGPYEQYF	TGTGCCAGCAGCGTAGCGCTAGCGGGAGGGCCCTACGAGCAGTACTTC
NA	NA	TRBV4-1	TRBJ2-3	CASSPGGSGTSTDTQYF	TGCGCCAGCAGCCCTGGGGGTAGCGGAACTAGCACAGATACGCAGTATTTT
NA	NA	TRBV6-5	TRBJ1-6	CASSFKENSPLHF	TGTGCCAGCAGCTTTAAGGAGAATTCACCCCTCCACTTT
NA	NA	TRBV6-5	TRBJ1-6	CASSSRGAGNSPLHF	TGTGCCAGCAGCTCCAGGGGCGCGGGTAATTCACCCCTCCACTTT
TRBD2	few	TRBV7-9	TRBJ2-4	CASSRGGTNIQYF	TGTGCCAGCAGCCGGGGGGGGACAAACATTCAGTACTTC
TRBD2	once	TRBV9	TRBJ2-1	CASSVLAGVGEQFF	TGTGCCAGCAGCGTATTAGCGGGAGTCGGGGAACAGTTCTTC
NA	NA	TRBV5-1	TRBJ2-2	CASSLYSPGDGEPFF	TGCGCCAGCAGCTTGTATTCTCCTGGCGACGGGGAGCCGTTTTTT
TRBD2	NA	TRBV5-4	TRBJ2-7	CASSGGGTSVSYEQYF	TGTGCCAGCAGCGGTGGAGGGACTAGCGTCTCCTACGAGCAGTACTTC
NA	few	TRBV6-6	TRBJ2-5	CASSYLGQETQYF	TGTGCCAGCAGTTACCTAGGACAAGAGACCCAGTACTTC
NA	NA	TRBV28	TRBJ2-1	CASSFQGGRTFNEQFF	TGTGCCAGCAGTTTCCAAGGAGGGAGAACGTTCAATGAGCAGTTCTTC
NA	NA	TRBV10-2	TRBJ1-3	CASSTSSSGNTIYF	TGCGCCAGCAGTACTTCTAGCTCTGGAAACACCATATATTTT
NA	NA	TRBV11-3	TRBJ2-1	CASSPLGSGSYNEQFF	TGTGCCAGCAGCCCTCTAGGTTCCGGCTCCTACAATGAGCAGTTCTTC
NA	few	TRBV5-6	TRBJ1-2	CASSPRPRGNYGYTF	TGTGCCAGCAGCCCAAGACCCAGGGGTAACTATGGCTACACCTTC
NA	NA	TRBV5-1	TRBJ2-5	CASSPPGEETQYF	TGCGCCAGCAGCCCCCCGGGGGAAGAGACCCAGTACTTC
TRBD2	NA	TRBV5-1	TRBJ2-3	CASSPREVSTDTQYF	TGCGCCAGCAGCCCTCGGGAGGTTAGCACAGATACGCAGTATTTT
NA	NA	TRBV4-3	TRBJ1-1	CASNQYPSNTEAFF	TGCGCCAGCAACCAATATCCCAGTAACACTGAAGCTTTCTTT
TRBD2	NA	TRBV18	TRBJ2-7	CASSSGLGIDEQYF	TGTGCCAGCTCATCAGGACTAGGAATCGACGAGCAGTACTTC
NA	NA	TRBV5-1	TRBJ1-2	CASSESVTEIYGYTF	TGCGCCAGCAGCGAGAGTGTAACAGAGATATATGGCTACACCTTC
NA	NA	TRBV29-1	TRBJ2-7	CSVEDSSSVYEQYF	TGCAGCGTTGAAGATTCGAGCTCGGTCTACGAGCAGTACTTC
NA	NA	TRBV7-2	TRBJ1-2	CASSSASGTVSGYTF	TGTGCCAGCAGCTCGGCCTCCGGGACTGTCAGTGGCTACACCTTC
TRBD2	NA	TRBV7-2	TRBJ2-3	CASSWGLAGVGVGTDTQYF	TGTGCCAGCAGCTGGGGACTAGCGGGAGTTGGTGTCGGCACAGATACGCAGTATTTT
NA	NA	TRBV30	TRBJ1-6	CASGGPVGYSPLHF	TGTGCCTCCGGCGGGCCGGTGGGGTATTCACCCCTCCACTTT
TRBD2	NA	TRBV7-8	TRBJ2-2	CAEGSLAGGAAGELFF	TGTGCCGAGGGGAGTCTAGCGGGAGGCGCCGCCGGGGAGCTGTTTTTT
NA	NA	TRBV30	TRBJ2-1	CAWRRGRGSGPNPYNEQFF	TGTGCCTGGAGACGCGGACGTGGTAGCGGACCAAACCCCTACAATGAGCAGTTCTTC
TRBD2	NA	TRBV7-9	TRBJ2-3	CASSFSGRMEDTQYF	TGTGCCAGCAGCTTTAGCGGGAGAATGGAGGATACGCAGTATTTT
TRBD2	once	TRBV19	TRBJ2-5	CASSSRLAGGQETQYF	TGTGCCAGTAGTTCGAGACTAGCGGGAGGGCAAGAGACCCAGTACTTC
TRBD2	NA	TRBV4-1	TRBJ2-1	CASSQFTGTSIYNEQFF	TGCGCCAGCAGCCAGTTTACCGGGACTAGCATTTACAATGAGCAGTTCTTC
NA	NA	TRBV6-5	TRBJ2-1	CASSYTGRGEDEQFF	TGTGCCAGCAGTTACACAGGCAGGGGAGAAGATGAGCAGTTCTTC
TRBD2	NA	TRBV12-5	TRBJ2-5	CASGWTGTSGGAGETQYF	TGTGCTAGTGGTTGGACCGGGACTAGCGGGGGGGCCGGTGAGACCCAGTACTTC
NA	many	TRBV5-1	TRBJ1-1	CASSLAAGEYTEAFF	TGCGCCAGCAGCTTGGCGGCAGGCGAGTATACTGAAGCTTTCTTT